A selection of T cell receptor beta chains follows, all from one sample in a study of cytotoxic CD8 clonotypes in ibrutinib-treated CLL. Sequenced by immunoSEQ multiplex PCR; TCRdb stores in-frame clones only, minus some. The table includes about 160,000 clones, about 80% detected once. Material: PBMCs, obtained after 24 months of ibrutinib treatment. These receptors originate from a human donor with chronic lymphocytic leukemia. Each CDR3 is given with its conserved first and last residue. The D gene is left open where the match is weak. A row's size may be missing; if present it is once, few, many or a size class.

j_call | d_call | v_call | clone_size | cdr3_aa | cdr3_nt
TRBJ2-4 | TRBD2 | TRBV29-1 | NA | CSVGISGVGNIQYF | TGCAGCGTTGGAATTAGCGGGGTTGGGAACATTCAGTACTTC
TRBJ2-1 | NA | TRBV19 | NA | CASSRGNSYNEQFF | TGTGCCAGTAGTAGAGGAAACTCCTACAATGAGCAGTTCTTC
TRBJ2-7 | TRBD2 | TRBV6-1 | NA | CASRSGGRADEQYF | TGTGCCAGCAGGTCGGGCGGGAGGGCCGACGAGCAGTACTTC
TRBJ2-4 | TRBD1 | TRBV5-1 | NA | CASSFGDRQAKNIQYF | TGCGCCAGCAGCTTCGGGGACAGGCAAGCCAAAAACATTCAGTACTTC
TRBJ2-7 | NA | TRBV27 | NA | CASSLNGASGEQYF | TGTGCCAGCAGTTTAAACGGGGCCTCCGGCGAGCAGTACTTC
TRBJ1-5 | TRBD1 | TRBV25-1 | NA | CASSSGGSGQPQHF | TGTGCCAGCAGTTCAGGGGGCTCGGGTCAGCCCCAGCATTTT
TRBJ1-3 | TRBD1 | TRBV11-2 | NA | CASSLGQGAGNTIYF | TGTGCCAGCAGCTTAGGACAGGGAGCTGGAAACACCATATATTTT
TRBJ1-1 | NA | TRBV28 | NA | CASTSANTEAFF | TGTGCCAGCACTTCGGCGAACACTGAAGCTTTCTTT
TRBJ1-4 | TRBD1 | TRBV7-9 | NA | CAGEGQTGEKLFF | TGTGCCGGCGAGGGACAGACTGGCGAAAAACTGTTTTTT
TRBJ2-7 | TRBD1 | TRBV10-2 | NA | CASSGDRGPYEQYF | TGCGCCAGCAGTGGGGACAGGGGTCCCTACGAGCAGTACTTC
TRBJ1-2 | NA | TRBV28 | NA | CASMFSGTSMYYGYTF | TGTGCCAGCATGTTCTCAGGGACATCAATGTACTATGGCTACACCTTC
TRBJ1-5 | NA | TRBV4-1 | few | CASSQGEGSNQPQHF | TGCGCCAGCAGCCAGGGGGAAGGGAGCAATCAGCCCCAGCATTTT
TRBJ1-2 | TRBD1 | TRBV5-1 | NA | CASRSSGQGVLGYTF | TGCGCCAGCAGATCTTCTGGACAGGGGGTGTTGGGCTACACCTTC
TRBJ2-3 | NA | TRBV11-2 | NA | CASSLISTDTQYF | TGTGCCAGCAGCTTGATAAGCACAGATACGCAGTATTTT
TRBJ1-2 | NA | TRBV29-1 | few | CSVELRVDGYTF | TGCAGCGTTGAACTCAGGGTTGATGGCTACACCTTC
TRBJ1-3 | NA | TRBV5-1 | NA | CASSLGNSGNTIYF | TGCGCCAGCAGCTTGGGGAACTCTGGAAACACCATATATTTT
TRBJ1-4 | NA | TRBV5-4 | NA | CASSQGTNEKLFF | TGTGCCAGCAGCCAGGGGACTAATGAAAAACTGTTTTTT
TRBJ1-5 | TRBD1 | TRBV2 | NA | CASSVGTGNQPQHF | TGTGCCAGCAGTGTGGGGACAGGGAATCAGCCCCAGCATTTT
TRBJ2-1 | NA | TRBV27 | NA | CASSLVAGAVDEQFF | TGTGCCAGCAGTTTAGTCGCAGGGGCGGTTGATGAGCAGTTCTTC
TRBJ2-5 | TRBD1 | TRBV5-1 | once | CASSWGQRTQETQYF | TGCGCCAGCAGCTGGGGACAGAGAACTCAAGAGACCCAGTACTTC
TRBJ1-6 | NA | TRBV14 | NA | CASSQDTGYGGSPLHF | TGTGCCAGCAGCCAAGATACAGGGTACGGTGGTTCACCCCTCCACTTT
TRBJ1-2 | NA | TRBV7-8 | NA | CASSLSTQGVFYGYTF | TGTGCCAGCAGCTTATCCACACAAGGGGTCTTCTATGGCTACACCTTC
TRBJ2-5 | TRBD2 | TRBV5-6 | NA | CASSLGFTSGTQYF | TGTGCCAGCAGCTTGGGCTTTACTAGCGGGACCCAGTACTTC
TRBJ1-2 | NA | TRBV19 | NA | CAREPGAPPPSYGYTF | TGTGCCAGGGAGCCGGGGGCCCCCCCGCCCTCCTATGGCTACACCTTC
TRBJ2-7 | TRBD2 | TRBV28 | NA | CASSTGTSGPYEQYF | TGTGCCAGCAGCACAGGGACTAGCGGACCCTACGAGCAGTACTTC
TRBJ1-3 | TRBD1 | TRBV19 | NA | CASSTTGLRSGNTIYF | TGTGCCAGTAGTACGACAGGGCTCCGTTCTGGAAACACCATATATTTT
TRBJ1-5 | TRBD1 | TRBV6-5 | NA | CASSKGQGNQPQHF | TGTGCCAGCAGCAAGGGACAGGGGAATCAGCCCCAGCATTTT
TRBJ2-1 | NA | TRBV29-1 | NA | CSVRQIYNEQFF | TGCAGCGTGAGACAGATTTACAATGAGCAGTTCTTC
TRBJ1-1 | NA | TRBV6-1 | NA | CASSEASSNTEAFF | TGTGCCAGCAGTGAGGCCAGCTCGAACACTGAAGCTTTCTTT